These 20 T cell receptor beta chains were all obtained from the same sample, sequenced in a study of T cell changes during pregnancy in multiple sclerosis (dated by TCRdb to about 2019). Libraries were made using the immunoSEQ multiplex PCR assay. Sourced from immuneACCESS, this table was stored by TCRdb with only in-frame sequences that have V and J called. A share of the clones is absent; for the studies checked, an unresolved V gene accounts for under half, and the remainder has no known explanation. For this sample there are approximately 50,000 clones; around 90% appear just once. Together, the top ten hold approximately 0.39% of the sample. The sample was CD4+ T cells from peripheral blood mononuclear cells, taken after pregnancy. All receptors derive from a female donor with multiple sclerosis, enrolled in a pregnancy study.

This rearrangement joins TRBV7-7 to TRBJ1-3; D unresolved. Trimming left V 3 bases short and J 4 bases short, with 10 bases between. Germline V gives CDR1 SSHAT, CDR2 FNYEAQ (reference sequence). CDR3 length: 14 amino acids. CDR3 bases: TGTGCCAGCAGCTTGACGAGGTTCGGAAACACCATATATTTT. Residues: CASSLTRFGNTIYF.

This chain joins TRBV29-1 and TRBJ1-4; tentatively, D is TRBD1 (5 bases). V gave up 4 bases and J gave up 8 bases, with 14 bases separating them. CDR1 and CDR2 from the germline V gene are SQVTM and ANQGSEA. The CDR3 contains 13 residues. CDR3 sequence reads: CSVGGQGGEKLFF. The DNA for the CDR3 is TGCAGCGTTGGCGGGCAGGGAGGAGAAAAACTGTTTTTT.

J is TRBJ1-2 and V is TRBV5-1, with a tentative D call TRBD1 (6 bases). This CDR3 contains 18 residues. Germline CDR1 is SGHRS and CDR2 is YFSETQ. V was trimmed by 0 bases and J by 4 bases, leaving 22 bases between them. The CDR3 loop reads CASSLGAGAQGGSYGYTF. CDR3 nucleotides: TGCGCCAGCAGCTTGGGTGCGGGGGCCCAGGGAGGTAGCTATGGCTACACCTTC.

This rearrangement joins TRBV5-1 to TRBJ2-5; TRBD2 agrees at 9 bases. Per the germline V gene, CDR1 is SGHRS and CDR2 is YFSETQ. Trimming cost V 0 bases and J 4 bases; bases outside gene matches: 13. The CDR3 sequence is 18 residues long. This CDR3 is CASSLEGSGSGGRETQYF. In DNA, the CDR3 is TGCGCCAGCAGCTTGGAAGGTAGCGGGAGCGGCGGGAGAGAGACCCAGTACTTC.

CDR3 protein: CASSLGQGGEQYF. The CDR3 coding sequence is TGCGCCAGCAGCTTGGGGCAGGGAGGCGAGCAGTACTTC. The V and J genes are TRBV5-1 and TRBJ2-7; maybe TRBD2 (6 bases). The germline CDR1 and CDR2 sequences are SGHRS and YFSETQ. V shed 0 bases and J shed 6 bases, with 10 bases lying between them. The CDR3 totals 13 residues. The full variable domain, in which reference TRBV5-1 and TRBJ2-7 provide the parts outside the CDR3, is KAGVTQTPRYLIKTRGQQVTLSCSPISGHRSVSWYQQTPGQGLQFLFEYFSETQRNKGNFPGRFSGRQFSNSRSEMNVSTLELGDSALYLCASSLGQGGEQYFGPGTRLTVT.

The chain employs TRBV10-3 and TRBJ2-3; 9 nucleotides align to TRBD2. The CDR3 consists of 16 residues. V lost 4 bases and J lost 0; bases outside the gene matches: 5. Germline V gives CDR1 ENHRY, CDR2 SYGVKD. CDR3 DNA: TGTGCCATCAGTGCGAGGACTAGCGAGAGCACAGATACGCAGTATTTT. Translating gives CAISARTSESTDTQYF.

This chain links TRBV13 with TRBJ2-7, with 11 bases that match TRBD2. The V segment lost 1 base and the J segment 0 bases; nucleotides outside the gene matches: 5. CDR1 is PRHDT, CDR2 FYEKMQ, per germline (reference sequence). The CDR3 consists of 17 residues. The CDR3 region has the DNA TGTGCCAGCAGCTTAGCCGTCACTAGCGGGGGCTCCTACGAGCAGTACTTC. Its translation is CASSLAVTSGGSYEQYF.

CDR3 amino acids: CAWRGTGGTYEQYF. CDR3 bases: TGTGCCTGGAGGGGGACAGGGGGGACGTACGAGCAGTACTTC. The rearrangement uses TRBV30 and TRBJ2-7; the match to TRBD1 covers 11 bases. After removal of 3 bases from V and 4 bases from J, the junction contained 5 bases not matched to a gene. Germline V gene sequence: CDR1 GTSNPN, CDR2 SVGIG (reference sequence). The CDR3 covers 14 residues. The full variable domain, in which reference TRBV30 and TRBJ2-7 provide the parts outside the CDR3, is SQTIHQWPATLVQPVGSPLSLECTVEGTSNPNLYWYRQAAGRGLQLLFYSVGIGQISSEVPQNLSASRPQDRQFILSSKKLLLSDSGFYLCAWRGTGGTYEQYFGPGTRLTVT.

In this sample, this clone turned up a few times. The chain has TRBV9 and TRBJ1-2; 10 nucleotides align to TRBD1. CDR3 length: 16 residues. Trimming cost V 3 bases and J 1 base; bases outside gene matches: 6. The germline V gene encodes CDR1 SGDLS and CDR2 YYNGEE. The CDR3 loop is CASSARDRGLNYGYTF. For the CDR3, the DNA is TGTGCCAGCAGCGCCCGGGACAGGGGCCTTAACTATGGCTACACCTTC.

The chain links TRBV4-1 to TRBJ1-2; D gene uncertain. V was trimmed by 1 base and J by 8 bases, leaving 11 bases between them. CDR3 length equals 13 residues. Germline V gene lookup returns CDR1 MGHRA and CDR2 YSYEKL. CDR3 sequence reads: CASSQGGGLGYTF. The CDR3 DNA sequence: TGCGCCAGCAGCCAAGGGGGAGGGTTGGGCTACACCTTC.

V gene TRBV6-1 combines with J gene TRBJ1-5, with D hard to call. The CDR3 length is 12 residues. Looked up from germline, CDR1 is MNHNS and CDR2 is SASEGT. Trimming took 6 bases from V and 9 from J, leaving 12 bases between them. The CDR3 bases are TGTGCCAGCAGGGCGGAGAGGCGGCCCCAGCATTTT. Translating it yields CASRAERRPQHF.

On this clone itself: This likely comes from a read error, as the CDR3 has no conserved phenylalanine or tryptophan at its end. The limits of the CDR3 on the DNA are not certain, so only TCRdb's listed CDR3 is given. This chain links TRBV27 with TRBJ2-7; TRBD1, the D gene given by the table, was not confirmed from the DNA. Including both end residues, the CDR3 is 13 amino acids long. Germline V lookup: CDR1 MNHEY, CDR2 SMNVEV (reference sequence). CDR3 amino acids: CASSPNRDRPYRL.

This chain joins TRBV11-2 and TRBJ2-7; 9 bases align to TRBD2. Trimming cost V 2 bases and J 1 base; bases outside gene matches: 6. The CDR3 runs 16 residues. CDR1 and CDR2 (germline): SGHAT, FQNNGV. CDR3 sequence reads: CASSLLAGRVSYEQYF. CDR3 in DNA: TGTGCCAGCAGCTTACTAGCGGGGCGAGTTTCCTACGAGCAGTACTTC.

The V gene is TRBV5-1, the J gene TRBJ2-7, with D perhaps matching TRBD2 (6 bases). V was clipped by 4 bases and J by 4 bases, with 15 bases between them. The CDR3 has 14 amino acids. Germline assignment: CDR1 SGHRS and CDR2 YFSETQ. The DNA of the CDR3 is TGCGCCAGCAGCACCTTCTTTGGGGGGTACGAGCAGTACTTC. It encodes CASSTFFGGYEQYF.

The chain carries TRBV7-8 and TRBJ1-4, with TRBD1 identical over 8 bases. CDR3 length equals 14 residues. The V gene's germline CDR1 is SGHVS and CDR2 FQNEAQ. Trimming at V came to 5 bases and at J to 6 bases, leaving 5 bases not matched to a gene. CDR3 bases: TGTGCCAGCAGCCGGGACAGGTTCGATGAAAAACTGTTTTTT. Protein product: CASSRDRFDEKLFF.

The rearrangement joins TRBV6-1 to TRBJ2-7; D unclear. CDR1 MNHNS and CDR2 SASEGT come from the germline V gene. The CDR3 sequence is 12 residues long. V lost 8 bases to trimming and J lost 4 bases, with 12 bases between them. CDR3 in DNA: TGTGCCAGCCTCGGAGACGGTTACGAGCAGTACTTC. Translated: CASLGDGYEQYF.

This chain uses TRBV2 with TRBJ2-3, with D perhaps TRBD2 (6 bases). Trimming left V 8 bases short and J 5 bases short, with 14 bases between. Germline loops: CDR1 SNHLY, CDR2 FYNNEI. The CDR3 sequence is 13 residues long. CDR3 loop: CASVASALDTQYF. In DNA form, the CDR3 reads TGTGCCAGCGTGGCTAGCGCTTTAGATACGCAGTATTTT.

The V call is TRBV11-3, the J call TRBJ2-1, with TRBD1 matching 7 bases. The CDR3 sequence is 16 residues long. Germline loops: CDR1 SGHNT, CDR2 YENEEA. Trimming cost V 4 bases and J 4 bases; bases outside gene matches: 10. CDR3 in DNA: TGTGCCAGCAGCTCAGGGGGTACTGTACTGTACAATGAGCAGTTCTTC. This gives the protein CASSSGGTVLYNEQFF.

CDR3: CASSAVRRATDTQYF. The CDR3 DNA reads TGTGCCAGCAGCGCAGTACGGAGGGCAACAGATACGCAGTATTTT. The V and J genes are TRBV7-2 and TRBJ2-3; a weak D match, TRBD2 (6 bases). Germline V gene sequence: CDR1 SGHTA, CDR2 FQGNSA. The CDR3 is 15 amino acids. The V end lost 5 bases, the J end lost 3 bases, and 15 bases lay between the germline ends.

The rearrangement uses TRBV14 and TRBJ2-7; TRBD1 matches 7 bases. The V gene's germline CDR1 is SGHDN and CDR2 FVKESK. V trimming: 0 bases; J trimming: 2 bases; junction bases outside the gene matches: 13. The CDR3 loop spans 18 amino acids. The CDR3 DNA is TGTGCCAGCAGCCAAGATCGGGTAAGGGGGACAGTTCCCTACGAGCAGTACTTC. It specifies CASSQDRVRGTVPYEQYF.